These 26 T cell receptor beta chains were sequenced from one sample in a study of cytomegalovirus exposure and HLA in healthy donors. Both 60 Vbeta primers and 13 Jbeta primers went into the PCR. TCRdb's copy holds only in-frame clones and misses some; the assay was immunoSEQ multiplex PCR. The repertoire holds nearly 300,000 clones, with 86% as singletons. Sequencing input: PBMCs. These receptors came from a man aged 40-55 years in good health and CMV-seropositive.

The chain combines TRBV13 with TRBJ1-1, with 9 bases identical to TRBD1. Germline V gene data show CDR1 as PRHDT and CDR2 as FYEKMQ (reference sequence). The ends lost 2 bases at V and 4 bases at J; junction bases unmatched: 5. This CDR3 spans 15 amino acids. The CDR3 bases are TGTGCCAGCAGCTTAAACCCGACAGGGGGCACTGAAGCTTTCTTT. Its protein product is CASSLNPTGGTEAFF.

CDR3 bases: TGTGCCAGCAGCCCCAGAGCGGGAGGAGATACGCAGTATTTT. This sequence encodes CASSPRAGGDTQYF. The chain recombines TRBV9 with TRBJ2-3, with 9 bases identical to TRBD2. The CDR3 is 14 residues long. CDR1 is SGDLS and CDR2 is YYNGEE in the germline V gene. After removal of 4 bases from V and 5 bases from J, the junction contained 5 bases not matched to a gene.

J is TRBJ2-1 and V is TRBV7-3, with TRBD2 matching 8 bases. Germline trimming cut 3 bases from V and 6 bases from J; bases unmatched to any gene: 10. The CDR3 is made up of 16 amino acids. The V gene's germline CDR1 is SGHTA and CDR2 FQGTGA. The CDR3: CASSLYSGRGSNEQFF. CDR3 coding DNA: TGTGCCAGCAGCTTGTACAGCGGGAGAGGAAGCAATGAGCAGTTCTTC.

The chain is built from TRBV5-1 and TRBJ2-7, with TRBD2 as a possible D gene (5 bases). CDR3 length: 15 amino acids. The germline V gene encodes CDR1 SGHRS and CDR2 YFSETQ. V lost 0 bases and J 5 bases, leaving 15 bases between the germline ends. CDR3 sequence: CASSLAMASPDEQYF. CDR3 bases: TGCGCCAGCAGCTTGGCCATGGCTAGCCCCGACGAGCAGTACTTC.

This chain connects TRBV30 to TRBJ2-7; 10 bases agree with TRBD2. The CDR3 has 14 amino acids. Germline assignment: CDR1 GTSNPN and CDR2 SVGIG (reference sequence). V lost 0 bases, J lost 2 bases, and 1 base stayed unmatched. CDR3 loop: CAWSVLAGPYEQYF. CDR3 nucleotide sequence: TGTGCCTGGAGTGTACTAGCGGGACCCTACGAGCAGTACTTC.

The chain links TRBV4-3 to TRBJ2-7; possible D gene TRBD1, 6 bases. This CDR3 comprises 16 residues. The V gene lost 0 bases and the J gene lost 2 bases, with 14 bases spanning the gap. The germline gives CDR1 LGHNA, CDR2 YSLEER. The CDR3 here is CASSQDASGQTYEQYF. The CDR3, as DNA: TGCGCCAGCAGCCAAGATGCCAGCGGACAGACCTACGAGCAGTACTTC.

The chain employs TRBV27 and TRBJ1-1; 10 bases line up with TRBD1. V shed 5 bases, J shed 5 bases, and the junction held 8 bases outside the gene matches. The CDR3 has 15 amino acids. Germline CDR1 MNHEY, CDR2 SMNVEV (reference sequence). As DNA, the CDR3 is TGTGCCAGCAGTCCCGGGACAGGGGTGGCGACTGAAGCTTTCTTT. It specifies CASSPGTGVATEAFF.

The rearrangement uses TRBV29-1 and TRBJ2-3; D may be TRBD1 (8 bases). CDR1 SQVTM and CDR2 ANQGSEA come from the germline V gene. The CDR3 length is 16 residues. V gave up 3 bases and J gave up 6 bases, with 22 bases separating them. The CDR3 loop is CSVEGRDRRSGDTQYF. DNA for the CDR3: TGCAGCGTTGAGGGGAGGGACAGGCGTTCTGGGGATACGCAGTATTTT.

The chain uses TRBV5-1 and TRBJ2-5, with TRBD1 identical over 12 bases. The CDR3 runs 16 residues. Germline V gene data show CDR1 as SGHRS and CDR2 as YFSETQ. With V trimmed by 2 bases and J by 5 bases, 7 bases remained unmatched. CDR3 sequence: CASSLIGTGGVETQYF. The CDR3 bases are TGCGCCAGCAGCTTAATCGGGACAGGGGGCGTTGAGACCCAGTACTTC. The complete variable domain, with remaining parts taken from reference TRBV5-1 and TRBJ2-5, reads KAGVTQTPRYLIKTRGQQVTLSCSPISGHRSVSWYQQTPGQGLQFLFEYFSETQRNKGNFPGRFSGRQFSNSRSEMNVSTLELGDSALYLCASSLIGTGGVETQYFGPGTRLLVL.

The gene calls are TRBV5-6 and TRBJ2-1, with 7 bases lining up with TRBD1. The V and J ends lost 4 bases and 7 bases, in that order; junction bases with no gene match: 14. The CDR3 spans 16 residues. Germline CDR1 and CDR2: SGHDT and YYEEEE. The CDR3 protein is CASSGNTGYRGNEQFF. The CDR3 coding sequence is TGTGCCAGCAGCGGGAATACAGGGTACAGGGGTAATGAGCAGTTCTTC.

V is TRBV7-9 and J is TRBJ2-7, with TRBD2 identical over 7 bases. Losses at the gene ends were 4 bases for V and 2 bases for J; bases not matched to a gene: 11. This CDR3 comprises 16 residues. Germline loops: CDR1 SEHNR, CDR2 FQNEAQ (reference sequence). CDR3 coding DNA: TGTGCCAGCAGCTCACCCGCGTACGGGACTACCTACGAGCAGTACTTC. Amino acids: CASSSPAYGTTYEQYF.

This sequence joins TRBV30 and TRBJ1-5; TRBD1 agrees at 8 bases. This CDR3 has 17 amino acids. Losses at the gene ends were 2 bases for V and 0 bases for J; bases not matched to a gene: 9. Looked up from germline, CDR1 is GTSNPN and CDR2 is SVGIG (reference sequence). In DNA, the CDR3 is TGTGCCTGGAGTCCAACAGGGGGACAGTATAGCAATCAGCCCCAGCATTTT. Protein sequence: CAWSPTGGQYSNQPQHF.

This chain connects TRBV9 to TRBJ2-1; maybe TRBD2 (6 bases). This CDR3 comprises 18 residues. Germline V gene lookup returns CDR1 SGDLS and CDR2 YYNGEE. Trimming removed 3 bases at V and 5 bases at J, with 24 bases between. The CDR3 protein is CASSGGRLEQFLNNEQFF. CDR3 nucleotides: TGTGCCAGCAGCGGAGGGAGACTAGAACAATTCCTAAACAATGAGCAGTTCTTC.

In DNA, the CDR3 is TGTGCCAGCAGCCAAGACTCCCGACTAGCGGGCTCCTACGAGCAGTACTTC. Its protein is CASSQDSRLAGSYEQYF. The rearrangement joins TRBV4-2 to TRBJ2-7; 10 bases map to TRBD2. This CDR3 spans 17 amino acids. The germline gives CDR1 LGHNA, CDR2 YNFKEQ. The trim removed 0 bases at V and 0 bases at J, leaving 5 bases unmatched.

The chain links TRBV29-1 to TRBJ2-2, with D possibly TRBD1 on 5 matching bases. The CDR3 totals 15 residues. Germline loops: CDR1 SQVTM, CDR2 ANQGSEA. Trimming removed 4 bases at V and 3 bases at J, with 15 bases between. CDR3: CSVAARAADTGELFF. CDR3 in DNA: TGCAGCGTTGCGGCCAGGGCCGCCGACACCGGGGAGCTGTTTTTT.

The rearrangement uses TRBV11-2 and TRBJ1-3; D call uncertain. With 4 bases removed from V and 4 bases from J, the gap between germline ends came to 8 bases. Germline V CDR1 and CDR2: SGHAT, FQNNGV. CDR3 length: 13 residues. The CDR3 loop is CASSSNSGNTIYF. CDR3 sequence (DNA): TGTGCCAGCAGCTCTAATTCGGGAAACACCATATATTTT.

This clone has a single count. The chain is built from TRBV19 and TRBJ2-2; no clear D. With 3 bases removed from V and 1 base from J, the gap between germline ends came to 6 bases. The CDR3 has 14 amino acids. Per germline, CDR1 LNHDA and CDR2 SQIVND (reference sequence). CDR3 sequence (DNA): TGTGCCAGTAGTATCGCCAGGAACACCGGGGAGCTGTTTTTT. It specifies CASSIARNTGELFF.

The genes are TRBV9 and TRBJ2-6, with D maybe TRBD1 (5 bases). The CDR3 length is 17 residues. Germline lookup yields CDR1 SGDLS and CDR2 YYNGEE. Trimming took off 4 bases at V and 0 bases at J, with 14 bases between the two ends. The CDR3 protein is CASSPQGQGSGANVLTF. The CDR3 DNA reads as TGTGCCAGCAGCCCCCAAGGCCAGGGCTCTGGGGCCAACGTCCTGACTTTC.

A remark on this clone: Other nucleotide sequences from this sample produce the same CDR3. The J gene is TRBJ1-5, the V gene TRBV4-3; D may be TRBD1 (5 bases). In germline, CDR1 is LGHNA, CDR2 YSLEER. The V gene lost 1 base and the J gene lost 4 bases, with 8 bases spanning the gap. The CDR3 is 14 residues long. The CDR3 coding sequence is TGCGCCAGCAGCCAAGGCCAGGGAAATCAGCCCCAGCATTTT. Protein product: CASSQGQGNQPQHF.

CDR3 sequence (DNA): TGTGCCAGCAGTTCACCAAGGGGGGGCAGTAGGGAAAAACTGTTTTTT. This translates into CASSSPRGGSREKLFF. The V call is TRBV28, the J call TRBJ1-4; TRBD1 might be the D (6 bases). Germline V lookup: CDR1 MDHEN, CDR2 SYDVKM. This CDR3 is 16 amino acids long. Deletions cut 4 bases from V and 8 bases from J, with 20 bases between.

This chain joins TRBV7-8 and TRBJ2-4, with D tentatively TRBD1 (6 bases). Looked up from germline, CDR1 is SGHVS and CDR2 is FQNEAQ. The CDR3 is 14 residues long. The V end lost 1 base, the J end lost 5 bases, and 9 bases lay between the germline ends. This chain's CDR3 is CASSLGQDQNIQYF. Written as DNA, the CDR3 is TGTGCCAGCAGCTTAGGACAGGACCAAAACATTCAGTACTTC.

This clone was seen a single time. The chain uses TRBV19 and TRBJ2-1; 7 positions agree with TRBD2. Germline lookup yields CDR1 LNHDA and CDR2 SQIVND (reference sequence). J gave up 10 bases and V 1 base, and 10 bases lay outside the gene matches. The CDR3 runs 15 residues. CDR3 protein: CASSIVGLAVQEQFF. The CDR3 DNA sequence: TGTGCCAGTAGTATAGTTGGGCTAGCGGTGCAGGAGCAGTTCTTC.

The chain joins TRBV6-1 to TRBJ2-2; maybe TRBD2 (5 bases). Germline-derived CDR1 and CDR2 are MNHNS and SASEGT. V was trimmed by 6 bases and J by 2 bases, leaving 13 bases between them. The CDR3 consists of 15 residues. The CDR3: CASSGRRINTGELFF. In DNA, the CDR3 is TGTGCCAGCAGCGGACGGAGGATAAACACCGGGGAGCTGTTTTTT.

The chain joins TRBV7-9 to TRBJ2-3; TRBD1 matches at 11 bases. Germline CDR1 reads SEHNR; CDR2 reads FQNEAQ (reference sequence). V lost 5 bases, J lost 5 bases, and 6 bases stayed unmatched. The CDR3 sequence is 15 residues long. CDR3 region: CASSPGTGGKDTQYF. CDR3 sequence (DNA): TGTGCCAGCAGCCCCGGGACAGGGGGTAAAGATACGCAGTATTTT.

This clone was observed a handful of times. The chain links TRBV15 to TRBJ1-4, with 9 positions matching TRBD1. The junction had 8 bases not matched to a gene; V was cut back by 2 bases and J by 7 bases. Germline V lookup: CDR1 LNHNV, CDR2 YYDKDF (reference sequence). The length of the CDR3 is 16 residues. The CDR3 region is CATSRPLQGAREKLFF. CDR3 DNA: TGTGCCACCAGCAGACCACTACAGGGGGCGCGTGAAAAACTGTTTTTT.

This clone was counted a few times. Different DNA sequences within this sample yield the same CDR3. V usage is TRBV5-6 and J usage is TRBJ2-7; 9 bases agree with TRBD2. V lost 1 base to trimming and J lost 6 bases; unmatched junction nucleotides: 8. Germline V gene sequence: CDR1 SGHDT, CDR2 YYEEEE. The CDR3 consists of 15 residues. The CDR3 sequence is CASSLFSGSSSEQYF. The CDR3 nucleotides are TGTGCCAGCAGCTTGTTTAGCGGGAGTTCAAGCGAGCAGTACTTC.